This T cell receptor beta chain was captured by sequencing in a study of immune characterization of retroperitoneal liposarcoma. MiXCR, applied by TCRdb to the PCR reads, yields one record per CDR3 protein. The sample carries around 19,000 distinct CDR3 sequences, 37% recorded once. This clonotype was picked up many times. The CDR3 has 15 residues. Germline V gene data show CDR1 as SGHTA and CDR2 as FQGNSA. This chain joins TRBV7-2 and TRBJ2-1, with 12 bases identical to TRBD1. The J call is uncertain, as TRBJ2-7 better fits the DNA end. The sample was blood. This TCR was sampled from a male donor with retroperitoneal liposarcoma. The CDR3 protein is CASSLRDRGHNEQYF. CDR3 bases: TGTGCCAGCAGCCTCCGGGACAGGGGGCACAATGAGCAGTACTTC.